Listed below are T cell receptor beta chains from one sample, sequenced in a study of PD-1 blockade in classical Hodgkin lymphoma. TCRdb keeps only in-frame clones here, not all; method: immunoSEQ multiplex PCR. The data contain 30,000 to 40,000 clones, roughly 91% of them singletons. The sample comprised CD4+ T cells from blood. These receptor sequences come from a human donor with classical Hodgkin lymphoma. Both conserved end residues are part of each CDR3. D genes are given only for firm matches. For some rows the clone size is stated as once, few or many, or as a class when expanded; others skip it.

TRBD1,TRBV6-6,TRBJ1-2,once,CASSRTGNYGYTF,TGTGCCAGCAGTCGGACAGGGAACTATGGCTACACCTTC
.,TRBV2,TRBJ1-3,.,CASSWGSGNTIYF,TGTGCCAGCAGTTGGGGTTCAGGAAACACCATATATTTT
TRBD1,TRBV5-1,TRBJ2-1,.,CASSLFGQGAADEQFF,TGCGCCAGCAGCTTGTTTGGCCAGGGGGCTGCGGATGAGCAGTTCTTC
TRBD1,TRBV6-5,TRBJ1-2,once,CASRPTRDRGVYTF,TGTGCCAGCAGACCGACCAGGGACAGGGGGGTATACACCTTC
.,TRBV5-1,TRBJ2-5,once,CASSLGPRRNQETQYF,TGCGCCAGCAGCTTGGGACCAAGACGGAACCAAGAGACCCAGTACTTC
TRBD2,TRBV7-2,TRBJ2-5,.,CASSLNVLAGGETQYF,TGTGCCAGCAGCTTAAATGTCCTAGCGGGAGGGGAGACCCAGTACTTC
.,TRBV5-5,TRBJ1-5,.,CASSLGPPPQHF,TGTGCCAGCAGCTTGGGGCCCCCACCCCAGCATTTT
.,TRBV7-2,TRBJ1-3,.,CASSVILRSSGNTIYF,TGTGCCAGCAGCGTCATTTTGCGGAGCTCTGGAAACACCATATATTTT
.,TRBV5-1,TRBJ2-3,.,CASSTGTGDTDTQYF,TGCGCCAGCAGCACGGGGACGGGTGACACAGATACGCAGTATTTT
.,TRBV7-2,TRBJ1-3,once,CASSLVASGNTIYF,TGTGCCAGCAGCTTAGTCGCCTCTGGAAACACCATATATTTT
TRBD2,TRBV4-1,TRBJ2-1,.,CASSPAVLAGNEQFF,TGCGCCAGCAGCCCGGCGGTTTTAGCGGGAAATGAGCAGTTCTTC
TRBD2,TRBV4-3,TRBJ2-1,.,CASITVRTSKNEQFF,TGCGCCAGCATCACCGTCCGGACTAGTAAAAATGAGCAGTTCTTC
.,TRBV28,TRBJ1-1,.,CASSLLGRVRTEAFF,TGTGCCAGCAGTTTATTGGGCAGGGTAAGGACTGAAGCTTTCTTT
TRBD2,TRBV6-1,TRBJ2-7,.,CASERELTYEQYF,TGTGCCAGCGAGCGGGAGCTCACCTACGAGCAGTACTTC
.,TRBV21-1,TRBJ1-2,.,CASSKVKQGSLGYGYTF,TGTGCCAGCAGCAAAGTGAAACAGGGGTCTCTAGGCTATGGCTACACCTTC
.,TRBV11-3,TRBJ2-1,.,CASSLESGNEQFF,TGTGCCAGCAGCTTAGAGTCCGGGAATGAGCAGTTCTTC
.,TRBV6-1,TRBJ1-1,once,CATIRVGGAEAFF,TGTGCCACCATCCGGGTCGGGGGGGCTGAAGCTTTCTTT
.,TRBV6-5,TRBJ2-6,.,CASSSRFGGANVLTF,TGTGCCAGCAGTTCCCGGTTCGGTGGGGCCAACGTCCTGACTTTC
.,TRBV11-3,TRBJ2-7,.,CASSLGGTYEQYF,TGTGCCAGCAGCTTAGGGGGGACCTACGAGCAGTACTTC
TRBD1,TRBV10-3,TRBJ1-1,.,CAISGQGITEAFF,TGTGCCATCAGCGGACAGGGGATCACTGAAGCTTTCTTT
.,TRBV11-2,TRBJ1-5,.,CASNPGLPNQPQHF,TGTGCCAGCAATCCGGGACTGCCCAATCAGCCCCAGCATTTT
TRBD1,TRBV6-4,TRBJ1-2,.,CASRGQGGGYTF,TGTGCCAGCAGGGGACAGGGAGGCGGCTACACCTTC
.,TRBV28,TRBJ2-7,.,CASSQPGSSYEQYF,TGTGCCAGCAGCCAACCGGGGAGCTCCTACGAGCAGTACTTC